This T cell receptor beta chain was sequenced for a study of T cell clusters in autoimmune cytopenias (dated by TCRdb to between 2017 and 2020). For the study in its entirety: Per sample, TRB sequencing gave a median depth of about 52,000 reads and a median of about 2,300 distinct TRB clonotypes. The goal of the study was to find out whether patients with autoimmune cytopenia have a disease-specific immune repertoire signature that could be used as a blood-based biomarker. Alongside healthy, CLL and autoimmune hepatitis controls, autoimmune cytopenia patients had their peripheral blood TRB and IGH repertoires sequenced at active disease and again during treatment follow-up.

Inclusive of the bounding cysteine and phenylalanine, the CDR3 is 18 residues long. No DNA is listed. Sequences SGHNT (CDR1) and YYREEE (CDR2) are obtained from the germline V gene (reference sequence). Study-level results and caveats: TRB repertoire shifts, with less even repertoires observed in secondary cytopenia and CLL, were mostly attributed to lymphoma bias rather than autoimmunity. In the comparison of secondary cytopenia with CLL, the cluster-lack signature was not observed, apparently because the dominant lymphoma-associated repertoire masked the signature. The T cell clusters were defined only in silico, and the functional role of the clusters still needed to be validated experimentally. Healthy donors showed approximately 3.2-fold more exclusive TRB clusters than active autoimmune hepatitis patients, consistent with an autoimmunity-wide signature. GLIPH results suggested that primary autoimmune cytopenia patients were missing physiological T cell clusters, with 50 to 55 clusters found only in healthy donors compared with some 15 found only in patients.

Multiplex PCR with a touch-down protocol amplified TRB rearrangements, with the TRB-A and TRB-B primer pools combined in a single tube. Illumina adapters and sample indices were attached to the amplicons through two consecutive PCR reactions using Phusion HS II polymerase. The amplicons were purified from gel with the NucleoSpin Gel and PCR Clean-up kit, after which the amplicons were quantified by Qubit and checked for quality on an Agilent 2100 Bioanalyzer. Sequencing of the libraries was done on an Illumina MiSeq with paired-end, single-indexed, 600-cycle runs. On the study's bioinformatics: MiXCR version 2.1.12 with the default MiXCR reference library was used to align and assemble TRB reads. A clone was defined by each unique CDR3 nucleotide sequence, and analysis was restricted to productive sequences with at least two reads. Repertoire diversity was assessed by alpha-parameterized diversity profiles (alpha 0 to 5), including Shannon (alpha 1) and Simpson (alpha 2) indices, computed with an R script. The tcR package was used to compute combinatorial TRB VJ usage, which was then compared between cohorts by principal component analysis with ade4. GLIPH clustering of TCRbeta CDR3s was carried out on cohort pairs matched by age and read depth, and cluster frequencies were compared by Wilcoxon test. TCRdb reprocessed the reads, reporting each CDR3 protein sequence once and no DNA. Clone size and V and J calls follow TCRdb, not the original study. The sample's table covers about 3,000 distinct CDR3 sequences. Of the sample, about 28% is held by the ten largest clones.

No count is given, but going by its frequency this clonotype is medium-sized (0.01 to 0.1%). It has no known antigen specificity. Each sample's TRB amplification started from around 260 ng of peripheral blood genomic DNA, which corresponds to approximately 37,500 genome equivalents. The rearrangement combines TRBV5-4 with TRBJ2-3; TCRdb outputs TRBD2, but without DNA this stays unchecked. This receptor was identified in a human donor with an autoimmune cytopenia or autoimmune hepatitis (not recorded which). The sample comprised peripheral blood. The CDR3 here reads CASSSEGLRLPSTDTQYF. The full variable domain, with segments outside the CDR3 supplied by the reference TRBV5-4 and TRBJ2-3 proteins, appears as ETGVTQSPTHLIKTRGQQVTLRCSSQSGHNTVSWYQQALGQGPQFIFQYYREEENGRGNFPPRFSGLQFPNYSSELNVNALELDDSALYLCASSSEGLRLPSTDTQYFGPGTRLTVL.